Each of the 9 T cell receptor beta chains below was sequenced from the same sample in a study of T cell responses to AZD1222 COVID-19 vaccine. Clones were sequenced by immunoSEQ multiplex PCR, and TCRdb holds only the in-frame ones, with some missing. The sample yields some 120,000 clones, more than 70% seen once. The material was peripheral blood, obtained on day 0 of AZD1222 vaccination. The receptors derive from an adult in good health.

This chain joins TRBV19 and TRBJ1-5; possible D gene TRBD1, 5 bases. The CDR3 has 15 residues. V was trimmed by 3 bases and J by 7 bases, leaving 16 bases between them. Germline CDR1 reads LNHDA; CDR2 reads SQIVND (reference sequence). DNA of the CDR3: TGTGCCAGTAGTATTCGGAGGCCTGGGGCGCAGCCCCAGCATTTT. Encoded protein: CASSIRRPGAQPQHF.

The J gene is TRBJ1-1, the V gene TRBV7-2; 10 bases map to TRBD1. There are 16 residues in the CDR3. After removal of 5 bases from V and 0 bases from J, the junction contained 6 bases not matched to a gene. The V gene's germline CDR1 is SGHTA and CDR2 FQGNSA. CDR3 in amino acids: CASSQGQGWVNTEAFF. CDR3 DNA sequence: TGTGCCAGCAGCCAGGGACAGGGGTGGGTGAACACTGAAGCTTTCTTT. The variable domain in full, with the rest retrieved from reference TRBV7-2 and TRBJ1-1, is GAGVSQSPSNKVTEKGKDVELRCDPISGHTALYWYRQSLGQGLEFLIYFQGNSAPDKSGLPSDRFSAERTGGSVSTLTIQRTQQEDSAVYLCASSQGQGWVNTEAFFGQGTRLTVV.

The chain uses TRBV3-1 (or the pseudogene TRBV3-2) and TRBJ2-2; 14 positions agree with TRBD2. CDR1 and CDR2 from the germline V gene are LGHDT and YNNKEL (reference sequence). V trimming: 0 bases; J trimming: 5 bases; junction bases outside the gene matches: 11. This CDR3 is built from 20 residues. In nucleotides, the CDR3 is TGTGCCAGCAGCCAAGATGATAGAGGGACTAGCGGGAGAAGGACCGGGGAGCTGTTTTTT. Protein sequence: CASSQDDRGTSGRRTGELFF.

As concerns this clone: The conserved phenylalanine or tryptophan normally closing the CDR3 is absent here, so this likely arose from a read error. The chain has TRBV5-6 and TRBJ2-7; tentatively, D is TRBD1 (5 bases). This CDR3 comprises 13 residues. Trimming cost V 0 bases and J 3 bases, with 7 bases left between them. Germline assignment: CDR1 SGHDT and CDR2 YYEEEE. The CDR3 loop is CASSLVRGYEQYI. The CDR3 DNA follows: TGTGCCAGCAGCTTGGTTAGGGGCTACGAGCAGTACATC.

The CDR3 DNA follows: TGTGCCAGCAGTGCCATGGGACTAGCAGCAGATCAAGAGACCCAGTACTTC. It specifies CASSAMGLAADQETQYF. The V gene is TRBV28, the J gene TRBJ2-5; 9 bases line up with TRBD2. V trimming: 5 bases; J trimming: 2 bases; junction bases outside the gene matches: 12. The CDR3 length is 17 residues. Per germline, CDR1 MDHEN and CDR2 SYDVKM.

This clone was found once. This chain connects TRBV10-3 to TRBJ2-3; the D is unclear. There are 16 residues in the CDR3. V shed 2 bases and J shed 2 bases, with 14 bases lying between them. Germline V CDR1 and CDR2: ENHRY, SYGVKD. CDR3 sequence reads: CAISEGVSGLTDTQYF. In DNA form, the CDR3 reads TGTGCCATCAGTGAGGGGGTATCCGGGCTCACAGATACGCAGTATTTT.

The J gene is TRBJ2-1, the V gene TRBV19; D unresolved. The CDR3 is made up of 15 amino acids. Germline lookup yields CDR1 LNHDA and CDR2 SQIVND (reference sequence). The V gene lost 4 bases and the J gene lost 1 base, with 11 bases spanning the gap. In nucleotides, the CDR3 is TGTGCCAGTAGTAGTTCTTGGGATTCCTACAATGAGCAGTTCTTC. This encodes CASSSSWDSYNEQFF.

V usage is TRBV30 and J usage is TRBJ1-3, with 7 bases fitting TRBD1. This CDR3 has 18 residues. Per the germline V gene, CDR1 is GTSNPN and CDR2 is SVGIG (reference sequence). V gave up 2 bases and J gave up 1 base; unmatched junction bases: 14. This CDR3 is CAWSRAGTASFSGNTIYF. The CDR3 DNA sequence: TGTGCCTGGAGTCGCGCCGGGACAGCAAGTTTTTCTGGAAACACCATATATTTT.

V is TRBV18 and J is TRBJ1-3, with D perhaps TRBD1 (5 bases). The germline V gene encodes CDR1 KGHSH and CDR2 LQKENI. V shed 4 bases and J shed 0 bases, with 16 bases lying between them. This CDR3 has 17 residues. This CDR3 is CASSLLATGHSGNTIYF. The CDR3 DNA is TGTGCCAGCTCACTCCTTGCAACGGGGCACTCTGGAAACACCATATATTTT.